One sample yielded the 24 T cell receptor beta chains listed below, sequenced in a study of blood T cell repertoires in COVID-19. Method: immunoSEQ multiplex PCR; TCRdb's copy keeps in-frame clones and lacks some. The repertoire holds about 120,000 clones, with 85% to 90% as singletons. The specimen sequenced was peripheral blood. The receptors here all came from a man at least 80 years old with acute or convalescent COVID-19.

V is TRBV20-1 and J is TRBJ2-5, with TRBD1 identical over 12 bases. With V trimmed by 3 bases and J by 4 bases, 6 bases remained unmatched. The CDR3 sequence is 15 residues long. Germline CDR1 and CDR2: DFQATT and SNEGSKA (reference sequence). The CDR3 DNA is TGCAGTGCTAGTCCCGGGACAGGGGGCATAGAGACCCAGTACTTC. Amino acids: CSASPGTGGIETQYF.

V usage is TRBV4-1 and J usage is TRBJ2-2, with 9 bases lining up with TRBD2. Losses at the gene ends were 5 bases for V and 3 bases for J; bases not matched to a gene: 4. This CDR3 contains 15 residues. Per the germline V gene, CDR1 is MGHRA and CDR2 is YSYEKL. CDR3 DNA: TGCGCCAGCAGCAATGGCGGGAGGGACACCGGGGAGCTGTTTTTT. Protein sequence: CASSNGGRDTGELFF.

CDR3 nucleotide sequence: TGTGCCAGCAGCTTTGATCAGGGGTATTACACCTTC. Amino acid sequence: CASSFDQGYYTF. The chain couples TRBV7-3 to TRBJ1-2; tentative D call: TRBD1 (6 bases). Germline values: CDR1 SGHTA, CDR2 FQGTGA. Trimming left V 3 bases short and J 11 bases short, with 13 bases between. The CDR3 has 12 amino acids. Using reference TRBV7-3 and TRBJ1-2 for the parts outside the CDR3, the full variable domain is GAGVSQTPSNKVTEKGKYVELRCDPISGHTALYWYRQSLGQGPEFLIYFQGTGAADDSGLPNDRFFAVRPEGSVSTLKIQRTERGDSAVYLCASSFDQGYYTFGSGTRLTVV.

This chain joins TRBV5-1 and TRBJ2-7, with 8 bases fitting TRBD1. The ends lost 2 bases at V and 5 bases at J; junction bases unmatched: 9. CDR3 size: 15 residues. Per the germline V gene, CDR1 is SGHRS and CDR2 is YFSETQ. The CDR3 DNA is TGCGCCAGCAGCTTCGGACAGGGAAGCCCCCACGAGCAGTACTTC. Protein sequence: CASSFGQGSPHEQYF.

This clone has only a few counts. This chain joins TRBV3-1 (or the pseudogene TRBV3-2) and TRBJ1-5; D ambiguous. This CDR3 is 13 amino acids long. Trimming cost V 1 base and J 3 bases, with 4 bases left between them. Germline loops: CDR1 LGHDT, CDR2 YNNKEL (reference sequence). The CDR3 here is CASSQGNNQPQHF. As DNA, the CDR3 is TGTGCCAGCAGCCAAGGTAACAATCAGCCCCAGCATTTT.

V is TRBV5-6 and J is TRBJ2-7, with D possibly matching TRBD2 (5 bases). CDR1 and CDR2 (germline): SGHDT, YYEEEE. This CDR3 has 12 residues. The V end was cut by 4 bases, the J end by 6 bases, with 11 bases between. CDR3 nucleotides: TGTGCCAGCAGCCTCCTAGCTGCCGAGCAGTACTTC. Translated: CASSLLAAEQYF.

The rearrangement uses TRBV5-5 and TRBJ2-3; the match to TRBD1 covers 9 bases. V gave up 4 bases and J gave up 4 bases; unmatched junction bases: 7. The V gene's germline CDR1 is SGHKS and CDR2 YYEKEE (reference sequence). CDR3 size: 15 residues. CDR3 DNA: TGTGCCAGCAGCACTAGGGGACAGGGTTCAGATACGCAGTATTTT. Residues: CASSTRGQGSDTQYF.

This clone appeared a single time. The V and J genes are TRBV29-1 and TRBJ2-7; 8 nucleotides agree with TRBD1. Per germline, CDR1 SQVTM and CDR2 ANQGSEA. CDR3 length: 11 residues. V was clipped by 7 bases and J by 5 bases; unmatched bases: 4. CDR3 sequence (DNA): TGCAGCGCGGGACAGGCTAACGAGCAGTACTTC. Its protein product is CSAGQANEQYF.

V gene TRBV5-4 combines with J gene TRBJ1-2; TRBD1 agrees at 7 bases. Per germline, CDR1 SGHNT and CDR2 YYREEE (reference sequence). J was trimmed by 6 bases and V by 4 bases; bases with no gene match: 12. The CDR3 is 15 amino acids. The CDR3 is CASSAYRGFENGYTF. CDR3 nucleotide sequence: TGTGCCAGCAGCGCGTACAGGGGTTTCGAGAATGGCTACACCTTC.

The chain has TRBV3-1 (or the pseudogene TRBV3-2) and TRBJ1-2, with D possibly matching TRBD1 (6 bases). The CDR3 runs 12 residues. The V end was cut by 1 base, the J end by 14 bases, with 14 bases between. Germline CDR1 and CDR2: LGHDT and YNNKEL (reference sequence). The CDR3 bases are TGTGCCAGCAGCCAAGGTGGGGGCCCCGCGACCTTC. It yields the protein CASSQGGGPATF.

The J gene is TRBJ1-6, the V gene TRBV7-9; TRBD1 might be the D (5 bases). Trimming took off 1 base at V and 9 bases at J, with 19 bases between the two ends. Looked up from germline, CDR1 is SEHNR and CDR2 is FQNEAQ (reference sequence). The CDR3 runs to 17 residues. DNA for the CDR3: TGTGCCAGCAGCTTAGGCGTGGGGCAGGGCTCCTCTTCACCCCTCCACTTT. Translated: CASSLGVGQGSSSPLHF.

This rearrangement joins TRBV28 to TRBJ1-3; unclear D gene. The CDR3 covers 15 residues. V was pared by 8 bases and J by 0 bases, with 14 bases between. Per the germline V gene, CDR1 is MDHEN and CDR2 is SYDVKM. The CDR3 DNA follows: TGTGCCAGCGGACTCCTGTTGAGCTCTGGAAACACCATATATTTT. This codes for CASGLLLSSGNTIYF.

The J gene is TRBJ2-1, the V gene TRBV11-3; 9 positions agree with TRBD1. Losses at the gene ends were 6 bases for V and 8 bases for J; bases not matched to a gene: 11. The germline V gene has CDR1 SGHNT and CDR2 YENEEA. The CDR3 contains 15 residues. The chain's CDR3 is CASSQQGTGTDEQFF. The CDR3 region has the DNA TGTGCCAGCAGTCAACAAGGGACAGGGACCGATGAGCAGTTCTTC.

The rearrangement uses TRBV6-2 or TRBV6-3 and TRBJ1-1; D is perhaps TRBD1 (5 bases). V lost 5 bases and J lost 0, with 13 bases in between. The CDR3 is 15 residues long. The germline gives CDR1 MNHEY, CDR2 SVGEGT. The CDR3: CASSLGGVMNTEAFF. The CDR3, as DNA: TGTGCCAGCAGTCTGGGGGGAGTTATGAACACTGAAGCTTTCTTT.

J is TRBJ2-3 and V is TRBV2; 8 bases line up with TRBD1. V dropped 6 bases and J dropped 4; count of bases not matched to a gene: 6. This CDR3 is built from 14 residues. Germline loops: CDR1 SNHLY, CDR2 FYNNEI. CDR3 loop: CASRGQALADTQYF. CDR3 in DNA: TGTGCCAGCAGGGGACAGGCGTTGGCAGATACGCAGTATTTT.

The chain links TRBV10-3 to TRBJ1-1, with 8 positions matching TRBD1. Germline values: CDR1 ENHRY, CDR2 SYGVKD. The CDR3 totals 15 residues. Losses at the gene ends were 5 bases for V and 0 bases for J; bases not matched to a gene: 5. The CDR3 loop is CAISTQGGMNTEAFF. The CDR3, as DNA: TGTGCCATCAGTACACAGGGGGGTATGAACACTGAAGCTTTCTTT.

V gene TRBV2 combines with J gene TRBJ1-4; D unclear. The length of the CDR3 is 15 residues. Germline V gene sequence: CDR1 SNHLY, CDR2 FYNNEI. V lost 5 bases and J 10 bases, leaving 20 bases between the germline ends. The CDR3 coding sequence is TGTGCCAGCAGTCCGGACCGCGCCGATGGAGGAAAACTGTTTTTT. Translated: CASSPDRADGGKLFF.

DNA for the CDR3: TGTGCCAGCAGTCGGGACAGGGAGGCCGAGCAGTACTTC. It codes for CASSRDREAEQYF. The chain carries TRBV7-3 and TRBJ2-7; 9 bases match TRBD1. After removal of 6 bases from V and 6 bases from J, the junction contained 6 bases not matched to a gene. Germline V lookup: CDR1 SGHTA, CDR2 FQGTGA. The CDR3 runs to 13 residues.

V is TRBV19 and J is TRBJ2-3; 10 bases agree with TRBD2. Germline loops: CDR1 LNHDA, CDR2 SQIVND (reference sequence). After removal of 6 bases from V and 0 bases from J, the junction contained 9 bases not matched to a gene. The CDR3 is made up of 17 amino acids. This chain's CDR3 is CASRIKTSGLSTDTQYF. CDR3 bases: TGTGCCAGTAGGATAAAGACTAGCGGGCTAAGCACAGATACGCAGTATTTT.

The chain has TRBV5-6 and TRBJ2-5, with 9 nucleotides matching TRBD2. The CDR3 runs to 15 residues. The germline V gene encodes CDR1 SGHDT and CDR2 YYEEEE. J was trimmed by 5 bases and V by 0 bases; bases with no gene match: 5. DNA for the CDR3: TGTGCCAGCAGCTTGGTCCTAGCGGGGTTGGAGACCCAGTACTTC. Its translation is CASSLVLAGLETQYF.

With regard to this clone: Germline is not matched at one junction end, which may reflect a read error. This chain connects TRBV3-1 (or the pseudogene TRBV3-2) to TRBJ1-2; 8 positions match TRBD1. The CDR3 covers 14 residues. Germline CDR1 and CDR2: LGHDT and YNNKEL (reference sequence). CDR3 nucleotide sequence: TGTGCCAGCAGCCAGGCGACAGGGGACTATGGCTACATCTTC. Translated, it gives CASSQATGDYGYIF.

This chain links TRBV28 with TRBJ2-7, with 9 bases that match TRBD1. This CDR3 comprises 14 residues. Germline CDR1 is MDHEN and CDR2 is SYDVKM. V was pared by 7 bases and J by 3 bases, with 7 bases of the junction left unmatched. CDR3 region: CASTVPGQGYEQYF. The CDR3 nucleotides are TGTGCCAGCACCGTGCCGGGACAGGGCTACGAGCAGTACTTC.

V is TRBV29-1 and J is TRBJ2-7; the D gene is possibly TRBD1 (6 bases). The V end lost 6 bases, the J end lost 2 bases, and 11 bases lay between the germline ends. Germline CDR1 SQVTM, CDR2 ANQGSEA. There are 12 residues in the CDR3. This CDR3 is CSVAGQTYEQYF. In nucleotides, the CDR3 is TGCAGCGTGGCCGGACAGACCTACGAGCAGTACTTC.

The CDR3 bases are TGTGCCAGCAGCTTAGCTCAGGGGGCCTTGCAGCCCCAGCATTTT. This codes for CASSLAQGALQPQHF. V usage is TRBV7-8 and J usage is TRBJ1-5, with 8 bases matching TRBD1. The CDR3 spans 15 residues. Germline V lookup: CDR1 SGHVS, CDR2 FQNEAQ. With V trimmed by 0 bases and J by 7 bases, 5 bases remained unmatched.